Shown below are 18 T cell receptor beta chains from a single sample sequenced in a study of blood T cell repertoires in COVID-19 (dated by TCRdb to about 2020). Libraries were made using the immunoSEQ multiplex PCR assay. This is the immuneACCESS table as TCRdb keeps it, with only in-frame sequences that have V and J called. A part of the clones is gone; compared with another copy, unresolved V genes explain less than half, and the rest is unexplained. The sample table records some 120,000 clones; around 80% of these occur just once. The ten top clones hold over 6% of the sample. Specimen: peripheral blood. These receptors were obtained from a man between 65 and 85 years old with active or convalescent COVID-19.

The J gene is TRBJ2-7, the V gene TRBV19; 9 positions match TRBD1. Germline V CDR1 and CDR2: LNHDA, SQIVND (reference sequence). The CDR3 has 13 residues. The ends lost 9 bases at V and 6 bases at J; junction bases unmatched: 9. CDR3 DNA: TGTGCCAGGCAAGGGACAGGGACCGGCGAGCAGTACTTC. Translation gives CARQGTGTGEQYF. Variable domain in full (rest from reference TRBV19 and TRBJ2-7): DGGITQSPKYLFRKEGQNVTLSCEQNLNHDAMYWYRQDPGQGLRLIYYSQIVNDFQKGDIAEGYSVSREKKESFPLTVTSAQKNPTAFYLCARQGTGTGEQYFGPGTRLTVT.

The V and J genes are TRBV18 and TRBJ2-1; 11 nucleotides line up with TRBD1. The V segment lost 5 bases and the J segment 3 bases; nucleotides outside the gene matches: 3. Germline-derived CDR1 and CDR2 are KGHSH and LQKENI. The CDR3 has 15 amino acids. Here the CDR3 DNA reads TGTGCCAGCTCAACCGGGACAGGGGGCTACAATGAGCAGTTCTTC. Translating it yields CASSTGTGGYNEQFF.

CDR3 bases: TGTGCCAGCAGCCTCCTCGGAGGGCATGGCTACACCTTC. Protein: CASSLLGGHGYTF. This chain connects TRBV9 to TRBJ1-2; D is unresolved. Germline CDR1 SGDLS, CDR2 YYNGEE. Trimming took 4 bases from V and 6 from J, leaving 13 bases between them. This CDR3 is 13 amino acids long.

The gene calls are TRBV14 and TRBJ1-1; D not resolved. The V end was cut by 4 bases, the J end by 7 bases, with 10 bases between. In germline, CDR1 is SGHDN, CDR2 FVKESK. The CDR3 runs to 12 residues. Written as DNA, the CDR3 is TGTGCCAGCAGCCCCTTCCCCGGTGAAGCTTTCTTT. Translating gives CASSPFPGEAFF. The entire variable domain, with the rest obtained from reference TRBV14 and TRBJ1-1, is as follows: EAGVTQFPSHSVIEKGQTVTLRCDPISGHDNLYWYRRVMGKEIKFLLHFVKESKQDESGMPNNRFLAERTGGTYSTLKVQPAELEDSGVYFCASSPFPGEAFFGQGTRLTVV.

DNA for the CDR3: TGCAGCGTTTCCGGGACAGTGCAAATCGAGCAGTACTTC. Translating it yields CSVSGTVQIEQYF. The V call is TRBV29-1, the J call TRBJ2-7; TRBD1 matches at 7 bases. Germline CDR1 reads SQVTM; CDR2 reads ANQGSEA. V shed 5 bases and J 6 bases; nucleotides not matched to a gene: 10. This CDR3 region has 13 residues.

The gene calls are TRBV28 and TRBJ1-2; 8 bases are shared with TRBD1. The ends lost 3 bases at V and 8 bases at J; junction bases unmatched: 8. The CDR3 is 14 residues long. CDR1 MDHEN and CDR2 SYDVKM come from the germline V gene. The DNA of the CDR3 is TGTGCCAGCAGTTTGGTCGGACAGGGCCGCGGCTACACCTTC. It is translated as CASSLVGQGRGYTF.

The gene calls are TRBV7-2 and TRBJ2-6; a possible D gene is TRBD1 (6 bases). The germline V gene encodes CDR1 SGHTA and CDR2 FQGNSA. The germline V and J ends were trimmed by 1 base and 2 bases, with 9 bases remaining between them. This CDR3 is built from 16 residues. This CDR3 is CASSLVAGAGANVLTF. In DNA form, the CDR3 reads TGTGCCAGCAGCTTAGTCGCAGGGGCTGGGGCCAACGTCCTGACTTTC.

The rearrangement links TRBV29-1 to TRBJ2-7; D gene unclear. This CDR3 is built from 12 residues. The germline V gene has CDR1 SQVTM and CDR2 ANQGSEA. With 7 bases removed from V and 0 bases from J, the gap between germline ends came to 10 bases. CDR3 bases: TGCAGCGCCGGCCTAACCTCCTACGAGCAGTACTTC. Amino acid sequence: CSAGLTSYEQYF.

V and J are TRBV28 and TRBJ1-5, with 8 nucleotides matching TRBD1. With 5 bases clipped from V and 0 bases from J, the junction kept 6 bases outside the gene matches. The CDR3 totals 16 residues. Germline V lookup: CDR1 MDHEN, CDR2 SYDVKM. The CDR3 loop reads CASSPRTGYSNQPQHF. The CDR3 nucleotides are TGTGCCAGCAGTCCACGGACAGGGTATAGCAATCAGCCCCAGCATTTT. Full variable domain (rest looked up from reference TRBV28 and TRBJ1-5): DVKVTQSSRYLVKRTGEKVFLECVQDMDHENMFWYRQDPGLGLRLIYFSYDVKMKEKGDIPEGYSVSREKKERFSLILESASTNQTSMYLCASSPRTGYSNQPQHFGDGTRLSIL.

This clone was found once. V gene TRBV27 combines with J gene TRBJ2-1; TRBD2 agrees at 10 bases. The germline V gene encodes CDR1 MNHEY and CDR2 SMNVEV (reference sequence). The CDR3 extends over 16 amino acids. V trimming: 6 bases; J trimming: 8 bases; junction bases outside the gene matches: 13. The CDR3 spells CASRRSRSGRYDEQFF. CDR3 coding DNA: TGTGCCAGCAGACGCTCCCGTAGCGGGAGGTATGATGAGCAGTTCTTC.

On this clone itself: Other DNA sequences in this sample translate to the same CDR3. V and J are TRBV10-3 and TRBJ1-1; TRBD1 matches at 7 bases. V lost 3 bases, J lost 1 base, and 2 bases stayed unmatched. The V gene's germline CDR1 is ENHRY and CDR2 SYGVKD. This CDR3 has 14 residues. CDR3 nucleotides: TGTGCCATCAGTGACAGGGGGAGGAACACTGAAGCTTTCTTT. This codes for CAISDRGRNTEAFF.

V and J are TRBV27 and TRBJ1-5, with D possibly being TRBD1 (5 bases). V shed 4 bases and J shed 0 bases, with 10 bases lying between them. The germline gives CDR1 MNHEY, CDR2 SMNVEV (reference sequence). The CDR3 has 15 amino acids. The CDR3 DNA is TGTGCCAGCAGTTACGGTACAGGTAGCAATCAGCCCCAGCATTTT. It specifies CASSYGTGSNQPQHF.

The J gene is TRBJ1-5, the V gene TRBV5-6; 9 positions agree with TRBD1. J gave up 6 bases and V 1 base, and 2 bases lay outside the gene matches. Looked up from germline, CDR1 is SGHDT and CDR2 is YYEEEE. The CDR3 sequence is 14 residues long. CDR3 amino acids: CASSLTGGGQPQHF. The CDR3 region has the DNA TGTGCCAGCAGCTTGACAGGGGGCGGTCAGCCCCAGCATTTT. Looking up the rest from reference TRBV5-6 and TRBJ1-5 gives the full variable domain: DAGVTQSPTHLIKTRGQQVTLRCSPKSGHDTVSWYQQALGQGPQFIFQYYEEEERQRGNFPDRFSGHQFPNYSSELNVNALLLGDSALYLCASSLTGGGQPQHFGDGTRLSIL.

The chain uses TRBV27 and TRBJ2-7, with 10 bases fitting TRBD2. The CDR3 runs 15 residues. Germline CDR1 is MNHEY and CDR2 is SMNVEV (reference sequence). Trimming at V came to 5 bases and at J to 4 bases, leaving 8 bases not matched to a gene. CDR3: CASSNLLAGLYEQYF. The CDR3 DNA follows: TGTGCCAGCAGTAACCTACTAGCGGGGTTGTACGAGCAGTACTTC.

This chain connects TRBV11-3 to TRBJ2-2, with D perhaps matching TRBD1 (6 bases). This CDR3 region has 16 residues. In germline, CDR1 is SGHNT, CDR2 YENEEA. The V gene lost 5 bases and the J gene lost 6 bases, with 19 bases spanning the gap. The DNA for the CDR3 is TGTGCCAGCAGCCTCTGGGTGGGGGCCGGCGCCGGGGAGCTGTTTTTT. Residues: CASSLWVGAGAGELFF.

CDR3 coding DNA: TGTGCCAGTAGTATAGCTCAGTATAGCAATCAGCCCCAGCATTTT. Encoded protein: CASSIAQYSNQPQHF. V and J are TRBV19 and TRBJ1-5; no clear D gene. The V gene's germline CDR1 is LNHDA and CDR2 SQIVND (reference sequence). The ends were cut back, 1 base at V and 0 bases at J, with 7 bases in the middle. The CDR3 contains 15 residues.

This chain connects TRBV3-1 (or the pseudogene TRBV3-2) to TRBJ1-2, with D tentatively TRBD1 (6 bases). Trimming shortened V by 4 bases and J by 4 bases, and 19 bases separated the two germline ends. The CDR3 extends over 16 amino acids. Germline V gene sequence: CDR1 LGHDT, CDR2 YNNKEL (reference sequence). In DNA form, the CDR3 reads TGTGCCAGCAGCCTGGGACCCGAGGGGGAAGGCTATGGCTACACCTTC. Its translation: CASSLGPEGEGYGYTF.

The chain combines TRBV3-1 (or the pseudogene TRBV3-2) with TRBJ2-1; 10 bases match TRBD1. This CDR3 is built from 14 residues. V lost 1 base and J lost 6; bases outside the gene matches: 0. CDR1 is LGHDT, CDR2 YNNKEL, per germline (reference sequence). Here the CDR3 reads CASSQGTGGNEQFF. The CDR3 nucleotides read TGTGCCAGCAGCCAAGGGACAGGGGGCAATGAGCAGTTCTTC.